The clone carrying this T cell receptor (beta chain) has a handful of counts. As handled by the study authors: Estimation of nucleated cell counts relied on the amplification of reference gene primers. Assay used: immunoSEQ multiplex PCR; TCRdb lists only in-frame clones, some missing. V, J and clone size are taken as reported in that table, and D and trimming were inferred from the DNA itself. The table shows fewer than 400,000 clones, with around 87% occurring only once. This specimen comes from a study of blood T cell repertoires in COVID-19. Study overall: Samples representing acute and convalescent COVID-19 were sourced from the United States, Italy and Spain. In each case, the material was cDNA or gDNA derived from T cells, B-cell-depleted T cells, or PBMCs.

The CDR3 runs to 13 residues. The germline V and J ends were trimmed by 6 bases and 1 base, with 9 bases remaining between them. CDR1 and CDR2 from the germline V gene are MNHEY and SVGAGI. The clonotype originates from a human donor in a cohort sampled during active COVID-19. Sequencing used peripheral blood. This sequence joins TRBV6-5 and TRBJ1-1; possible D gene TRBD1, 5 bases. The CDR3 DNA is TGTGCCAGCAGCCTTGGACAGAACACTGAAGCTTTCTTT. Amino acids: CASSLGQNTEAFF.